This TCR beta chain was sequenced for a study of blood T cell repertoires in COVID-19. In the study overall: The United States, Italy and Spain supplied acute and convalescent COVID-19 samples. The analysed material was cDNA or gDNA that came from T cells, B-cell-depleted T cells, or PBMCs.

Per the study methods: Amplification of reference gene primers provided the estimated nucleated cell counts. TCRdb's table, derived via immunoSEQ multiplex PCR, lists solely in-frame clones and lacks some. V and J calls and clone size are as listed in that table; D and trimming were resolved from the DNA. The sample includes about 90,000 clones, about 80% of them seen just once. In this sample, this clone turned up once. Germline V gene sequence: CDR1 SGHAT, CDR2 FQNNGV. V lost 2 bases and J lost 6; bases outside the gene matches: 8. This CDR3 has 15 residues. This chain connects TRBV11-2 to TRBJ2-7; 9 bases are a match to TRBD1. The TCR originated in a woman aged 70-85 years with acute or convalescent COVID-19. The sample taken for sequencing was peripheral blood. CDR3 nucleotides: TGTGCCAGCAGCTTACTCCGGGGACAGGGTGGCGAGCAGTACTTC. This codes for CASSLLRGQGGEQYF.